Each of the 30 T cell receptor beta chains below was sequenced from the same sample in a study of T cell responses to AZD1222 COVID-19 vaccine (dated by TCRdb to 2020 to 2022). Libraries were constructed by the immunoSEQ multiplex PCR assay. TCRdb stores this immuneACCESS table with in-frame sequences only. Part of the clones is absent; in the studies checked, under half of the shortfall reflects unresolved V genes, and no reason is known for the rest. A total of about 73,000 clones appear in this sample, 85% to 90% of them only once. Together, the top ten hold over 1.1% of the sample. The sample's time point label, decoded: about 28 days (+/-7) after the second vaccine dose. This specimen consisted of peripheral blood, obtained 28 days after the second AZD1222 dose. These receptors were collected from an adult who received the AZD1222 COVID-19 vaccine.

The gene calls are TRBV6-5 and TRBJ2-7; D perhaps matches TRBD2 (5 bases). Germline assignment: CDR1 MNHEY and CDR2 SVGAGI. The CDR3 sequence is 12 residues long. Trimming removed 8 bases at V and 3 bases at J, with 11 bases between. CDR3 residues: CASLGNLYEQYF. CDR3 in DNA: TGTGCCAGCCTCGGGAACCTCTACGAGCAGTACTTC.

CDR3 nucleotide sequence: TGTGCCACCAGTGCCACGGGATTGAGGGACGACTACAATGAGCAGTTCTTC. Translated: CATSATGLRDDYNEQFF. The V and J genes are TRBV24-1 and TRBJ2-1; either TRBD1 or TRBD2 may fit D (5 bases each). The CDR3 sequence is 17 residues long. The V and J ends lost 5 bases and 3 bases respectively, with 19 bases between them. Germline CDR1 KGHDR, CDR2 SFDVKD.

The chain employs TRBV19 and TRBJ2-5; 9 positions agree with TRBD2. CDR3 length: 15 amino acids. Trimming removed 6 bases from V and 2 bases from J; junction bases left unmatched: 7. The V gene's germline CDR1 is LNHDA and CDR2 SQIVND (reference sequence). The CDR3 region has the DNA TGTGCCAGTAGGCGGCTAGCGGGGAGTCAAGAGACCCAGTACTTC. Protein sequence: CASRRLAGSQETQYF.

This clone appeared once. The rearrangement links TRBV19 to TRBJ2-7; D is possibly TRBD1 or TRBD2 (5 bases each). The V and J ends lost 4 bases and 5 bases respectively, with 15 bases between them. From germline, CDR1 is LNHDA and CDR2 SQIVND (reference sequence). The length of the CDR3 is 14 residues. The CDR3 DNA reads TGTGCCAGTAGTAACCCGGGACCGCTCCACGAGCAGTACTTC. The encoded protein is CASSNPGPLHEQYF. Based on the CDR3 plus reference TRBV19 and TRBJ2-7, the full variable domain is DGGITQSPKYLFRKEGQNVTLSCEQNLNHDAMYWYRQDPGQGLRLIYYSQIVNDFQKGDIAEGYSVSREKKESFPLTVTSAQKNPTAFYLCASSNPGPLHEQYFGPGTRLTVT.

This clone was found once. The chain joins TRBV28 to TRBJ2-2; D is uncertain. CDR1 and CDR2 (germline): MDHEN, SYDVKM. V lost 10 bases to trimming and J lost 1 base, with 10 bases between them. The CDR3 has 13 residues. This CDR3 is CATTAKNTGELFF. CDR3 nucleotides: TGTGCCACCACAGCTAAGAACACCGGGGAGCTGTTTTTT.

The V gene is TRBV3-1 (or the pseudogene TRBV3-2), the J gene TRBJ2-3, with 7 bases matching TRBD1. The CDR3 runs to 15 residues. The germline V gene encodes CDR1 LGHDT and CDR2 YNNKEL (reference sequence). Trimming cost V 2 bases and J 0 bases; bases outside gene matches: 2. The CDR3 reads CASSQNRGSTDTQYF. The DNA for the CDR3 is TGTGCCAGCAGCCAAAACAGGGGAAGCACAGATACGCAGTATTTT.

The chain carries TRBV19 and TRBJ2-2; D is unresolved. V lost 5 bases and J 5 bases, leaving 12 bases between the germline ends. The CDR3 is made up of 14 amino acids. In germline, CDR1 is LNHDA, CDR2 SQIVND (reference sequence). The CDR3 loop is CASSFGVRTGELFF. CDR3 DNA sequence: TGTGCCAGTAGTTTTGGGGTTAGGACCGGGGAGCTGTTTTTT.

V and J are TRBV5-6 and TRBJ2-7; 7 bases are shared with TRBD2. The CDR3 runs 15 residues. The V gene's germline CDR1 is SGHDT and CDR2 YYEEEE. V was pared by 6 bases and J by 1 base, with 10 bases of the junction left unmatched. Written as DNA, the CDR3 is TGTGCCAGCACTCCGGAGGCGGGGGTTTCCTACGAGCAGTACTTC. Translated, it gives CASTPEAGVSYEQYF.

The chain uses TRBV6-2 or TRBV6-3 and TRBJ1-1; 9 bases match TRBD1. The CDR3 sequence is 16 residues long. Germline V gene data show CDR1 as MNHEY and CDR2 as SVGEGT. V lost 2 bases and J lost 2; bases outside the gene matches: 6. The CDR3 here is CASSYPTGGTNTEAFF. In DNA form, the CDR3 reads TGTGCCAGCAGTTACCCGACAGGGGGTACTAACACTGAAGCTTTCTTT.

This chain uses TRBV6-5 with TRBJ1-2, with 8 bases lining up with TRBD1. The CDR3 is made up of 15 amino acids. The V gene end was trimmed by 5 bases and the J gene end by 4 bases; junction bases not matched to a gene: 9. The V gene's germline CDR1 is MNHEY and CDR2 SVGAGI. CDR3 residues: CASSPGDRLSYGYTF. DNA of the CDR3: TGTGCCAGCAGTCCGGGGGACAGGTTGTCCTATGGCTACACCTTC.

The chain carries TRBV7-3 and TRBJ2-6; 9 bases are shared with TRBD1. CDR3 length: 17 amino acids. After removal of 4 bases from V and 2 bases from J, the junction contained 6 bases not matched to a gene. Looked up from germline, CDR1 is SGHTA and CDR2 is FQGTGA. DNA of the CDR3: TGTGCCAGCAGCTCAGCCGGACAGGGGACTGGGGCCAACGTCCTGACTTTC. Translating gives CASSSAGQGTGANVLTF.

The V gene is TRBV27, the J gene TRBJ2-7; no clear D gene. Germline loops: CDR1 MNHEY, CDR2 SMNVEV (reference sequence). The CDR3 runs to 12 residues. The V and J ends lost 5 bases and 7 bases respectively, with 12 bases between them. The CDR3: CASSPLLGEQYF. Written as DNA, the CDR3 is TGTGCCAGCAGTCCTCTCCTGGGGGAGCAGTACTTC.

The V gene is TRBV6-5, the J gene TRBJ2-2, with a tentative D call TRBD1 (5 bases). Trimming pared 2 bases from V and 2 bases from J, leaving 9 bases between. Per the germline V gene, CDR1 is MNHEY and CDR2 is SVGAGI. CDR3 length: 15 residues. The CDR3 nucleotides are TGTGCCAGCAGTTACAGGGGAAGAAACACCGGGGAGCTGTTTTTT. This translates into CASSYRGRNTGELFF.

The rearrangement joins TRBV6-4 to TRBJ2-1, with D possibly being TRBD2 (5 bases). Germline CDR1 MRHNA, CDR2 SNTAGT. CDR3 length: 14 amino acids. Deletions cut 4 bases from V and 9 bases from J, with 16 bases between. The CDR3 sequence: CASSVLEGPGEQFF. DNA for the CDR3: TGTGCCAGCAGTGTATTAGAGGGTCCAGGTGAGCAGTTCTTC.

The rearrangement links TRBV6-5 to TRBJ2-7, with 11 bases matching TRBD1. Unmatched junction bases numbered 8, after V lost 6 bases and J lost 7 bases. The CDR3 loop spans 14 amino acids. The germline gives CDR1 MNHEY, CDR2 SVGAGI. CDR3: CASSTGQGAREQYF. The DNA for the CDR3 is TGTGCCAGCAGCACTGGACAGGGGGCGCGAGAGCAGTACTTC.

This chain joins TRBV5-5 and TRBJ1-1; D not certain. V was trimmed by 4 bases and J by 4 bases, leaving 17 bases between them. Per germline, CDR1 SGHKS and CDR2 YYEKEE (reference sequence). The CDR3 covers 15 residues. The CDR3 region has the DNA TGTGCCAGCAGCCCCCTTGGGCCGTGGGCCACTGAAGCTTTCTTT. Translation gives CASSPLGPWATEAFF.

This clone showed up just once. The genes are TRBV21-1 and TRBJ2-2. TRBV21-1 is marked as a pseudogene. The CDR3 totals 15 residues. CDR3 sequence: CASNRGRGRAGELFF. CDR3 nucleotide sequence: TGTGCCAGCAACCGAGGGAGGGGGCGTGCCGGGGAGCTGTTTTTT.

The chain has TRBV6-2 or TRBV6-3 and TRBJ1-2; perhaps TRBD1 as D (5 bases). This CDR3 has 15 residues. The germline CDR1 and CDR2 sequences are MNHEY and SVGEGT. V was trimmed by 6 bases and J by 0 bases, leaving 14 bases between them. Here the CDR3 DNA reads TGTGCCAGCAGCCGATACAGGCTAGCTAACTATGGCTACACCTTC. It is translated as CASSRYRLANYGYTF.

J is TRBJ2-2 and V is TRBV24-1; D uncertain. The CDR3 runs 16 residues. With 3 bases removed from V and 1 base from J, the gap between germline ends came to 11 bases. CDR1 KGHDR and CDR2 SFDVKD come from the germline V gene. Written as DNA, the CDR3 is TGTGCCACCAGTGATACCCTCTTGGGGAACACCGGGGAGCTGTTTTTT. It codes for CATSDTLLGNTGELFF.

J is TRBJ1-1 and V is TRBV2; 8 bases fit TRBD1. V was clipped by 6 bases and J by 5 bases; unmatched bases: 2. This CDR3 has 12 amino acids. CDR1 and CDR2 from the germline V gene are SNHLY and FYNNEI. The CDR3 DNA reads TGTGCCAGCAGAGGGACAGGAACTGAAGCTTTCTTT. It translates to CASRGTGTEAFF.

The chain joins TRBV4-3 to TRBJ1-2; D is undetermined. The CDR3 is made up of 15 amino acids. Germline V gene lookup returns CDR1 LGHNA and CDR2 YSLEER. The V and J ends lost 4 bases and 4 bases respectively, with 16 bases between them. The CDR3 protein is CASSPGPPGLYGYTF. CDR3 DNA sequence: TGCGCCAGCAGCCCTGGACCTCCGGGCCTCTATGGCTACACCTTC.

The chain links TRBV19 to TRBJ1-2; D call uncertain. The CDR3 runs to 12 residues. Trimming left V 3 bases short and J 4 bases short, with 6 bases between. Germline V gene data show CDR1 as LNHDA and CDR2 as SQIVND (reference sequence). For the CDR3, the DNA is TGTGCCAGTAGTATCTTGAGCTATGGCTACACCTTC. This codes for CASSILSYGYTF.

The rearrangement joins TRBV2 to TRBJ1-4, with D maybe TRBD1 (6 bases). Germline V gene sequence: CDR1 SNHLY, CDR2 FYNNEI. The V end was cut by 4 bases, the J end by 4 bases, with 13 bases between. The CDR3 has 15 amino acids. The CDR3 sequence is CASSVNRANNEKLFF. The CDR3 DNA follows: TGTGCCAGCAGTGTCAACAGGGCAAATAATGAAAAACTGTTTTTT.

The rearrangement joins TRBV29-1 to TRBJ1-5, with 8 bases fitting TRBD1. Germline V gene lookup returns CDR1 SQVTM and CDR2 ANQGSEA. The CDR3 spans 13 residues. With V trimmed by 4 bases and J by 5 bases, 4 bases remained unmatched. The CDR3 coding sequence is TGCAGCGTTGCCGGGACAGGCGATCAGCCCCAGCATTTT. Protein product: CSVAGTGDQPQHF.

This rearrangement joins TRBV3-1 (or the pseudogene TRBV3-2) to TRBJ2-1; perhaps TRBD2 as D (5 bases). The germline CDR1 and CDR2 sequences are LGHDT and YNNKEL (reference sequence). Trimming cost V 4 bases and J 9 bases, with 22 bases left between them. This CDR3 contains 16 residues. The CDR3 loop reads CASSLGLNTGLLEQFF. DNA for the CDR3: TGTGCCAGCAGCCTGGGATTAAACACCGGACTTCTTGAGCAGTTCTTC.

CDR3 in DNA: TGTGCCAGCAGCCAAGGTGGGCACCCTCAAGAGACCCAGTACTTC. Encoded protein: CASSQGGHPQETQYF. The V and J genes are TRBV4-2 and TRBJ2-5; D call uncertain. This CDR3 spans 15 amino acids. Trimming removed 1 base from V and 2 bases from J, with 11 bases in between. The germline V gene encodes CDR1 LGHNA and CDR2 YNFKEQ.

The chain employs TRBV7-3 and TRBJ1-1, with unresolved D. The CDR3 has 13 residues. Germline lookup yields CDR1 SGHTA and CDR2 FQGTGA. Trimming pared 0 bases from V and 2 bases from J, leaving 4 bases between. The CDR3 DNA is TGTGCCAGCAGCTTAACGCCAAACACTGAAGCTTTCTTT. Its protein is CASSLTPNTEAFF.

The J gene is TRBJ2-4, the V gene TRBV5-1; 9 positions match TRBD1. The CDR3 is 15 amino acids. With V trimmed by 3 bases and J by 5 bases, 6 bases remained unmatched. Germline lookup yields CDR1 SGHRS and CDR2 YFSETQ. DNA of the CDR3: TGCGCCAGCAGCTGGGGACAGGGAGGCGAAAACATTCAGTACTTC. Protein product: CASSWGQGGENIQYF.

The chain uses TRBV3-1 (or the pseudogene TRBV3-2) and TRBJ2-5, with 7 nucleotides matching TRBD1. Trimming cost V 0 bases and J 1 base; bases outside gene matches: 5. CDR1 LGHDT and CDR2 YNNKEL come from the germline V gene (reference sequence). The CDR3 has 16 residues. This CDR3 reads CASSQEKGQFQETQYF. The CDR3 bases are TGTGCCAGCAGCCAAGAGAAGGGACAGTTCCAAGAGACCCAGTACTTC.

The V call is TRBV4-2, the J call TRBJ1-2; D may be TRBD1 (6 bases). This CDR3 has 17 residues. Per the germline V gene, CDR1 is LGHNA and CDR2 is YNFKEQ. Between the trimmed V and J ends, which lost 4 bases and 4 bases, there was a span of 22 bases. In DNA, the CDR3 is TGTGCCAGCAGCCTACCTTTACGGGGGGCCCAGACCTATGGCTACACCTTC. It translates to CASSLPLRGAQTYGYTF.